This passage covers 31 T cell receptor beta chains from one sample sequenced in a study of regulatory T cells in long-lasting Graves disease. Time point meaning: newly diagnosed GD, antithyroid drugs for less than 3 months. Extracted PBMC RNA gave rise to the TCR library. According to the study, TCR beta libraries were built with iRepertoire HTBI primers and CDR3-region Arm-PCR. TCRdb analysed the multiplex PCR reads with MiXCR anew, one entry per CDR3 protein. The repertoire has more than 450,000 distinct CDR3 sequences, around 16% of them found once; the top ten carry 12%. The sample was also reused in another study, on T cells in Graves' hyperthyroidism and ophthalmopathy.

This specimen was peripheral blood mononuclear cells (PBMCs), taken at new diagnosis, from a patient treated with antithyroid drugs. These receptors were taken from a middle-aged man with Graves disease.

This clonotype turned up a few times. Written as DNA, the CDR3 is TGTGCCAGCAGTTACTCGTTTTTGACGACAGGGAAGGACACTGAAGCTTTCTTT. Translated: CASSYSFLTTGKDTEAFF. The chain couples TRBV6-5 to TRBJ1-1, with 7 positions matching TRBD1. Per germline, CDR1 MNHEY and CDR2 SVGAGI. Unmatched junction bases numbered 13, after V lost 0 bases and J lost 3 bases. The CDR3 has 18 amino acids.

This clonotype came up many times. The chain joins TRBV2 to TRBJ2-7; perhaps D is TRBD1 or TRBD2 (5 bases each). The CDR3 is made up of 14 amino acids. Germline lookup yields CDR1 SNHLY and CDR2 FYNNEI. Between the trimmed V and J ends, which lost 1 base and 6 bases, there was a span of 13 bases. CDR3 nucleotide sequence: TGTGCCAGCAGTGAAGGGGGGATCATTTTCGAGCAGTACTTC. It encodes CASSEGGIIFEQYF.

In its sample, this clonotype was seen many times. The chain couples TRBV2 to TRBJ1-1, with 7 bases that match TRBD1. CDR3 length: 14 amino acids. V trimming: 6 bases; J trimming: 5 bases; junction bases outside the gene matches: 9. Germline V gene lookup returns CDR1 SNHLY and CDR2 FYNNEI. The CDR3 nucleotides read TGTGCCAGCAGCCTACAGGGGAGGGAGACTGAAGCTTTCTTT. This encodes CASSLQGRETEAFF.

This clonotype was counted ten times or more. This chain links TRBV5-1 with TRBJ2-1; D gene unclear. The CDR3 has 14 amino acids. Germline lookup yields CDR1 SGHRS and CDR2 YFSETQ. V shed 4 bases and J shed 2 bases, with 10 bases lying between them. CDR3 region: CASSPPDTYNEQFF. CDR3 DNA: TGCGCCAGCAGCCCCCCCGACACCTACAATGAGCAGTTCTTC. Looking up the rest from reference TRBV5-1 and TRBJ2-1 gives the full variable domain: KAGVTQTPRYLIKTRGQQVTLSCSPISGHRSVSWYQQTPGQGLQFLFEYFSETQRNKGNFPGRFSGRQFSNSRSEMNVSTLELGDSALYLCASSPPDTYNEQFFGPGTRLTVL.

This clonotype came up many times. CDR3 protein: CASSLEVSGELFF. The CDR3 DNA sequence: TGTGCCAGCAGCTTAGAGGTCTCCGGGGAGCTGTTTTTT. The rearrangement joins TRBV13 to TRBJ2-2; D gene unclear. V lost 1 base and J lost 6, with 6 bases in between. This CDR3 region has 13 residues. Germline values: CDR1 PRHDT, CDR2 FYEKMQ (reference sequence).

This clonotype was observed many times. The chain links TRBV30 to TRBJ1-2, with D possibly TRBD1 on 5 matching bases. This CDR3 contains 13 residues. The germline CDR1 and CDR2 sequences are GTSNPN and SVGIG (reference sequence). V was trimmed by 5 bases and J by 7 bases, leaving 17 bases between them. CDR3 sequence: CAWLRGPTSGYTF. The CDR3, as DNA: TGTGCCTGGTTAAGGGGCCCCACGTCTGGCTACACCTTC.

The table lists this clonotype with many counts. The V gene is TRBV2, the J gene TRBJ1-5; the D is unclear. V was cut by 3 bases and J by 0 bases, with 6 bases left in between. CDR3 size: 14 residues. The germline V gene has CDR1 SNHLY and CDR2 FYNNEI. CDR3 loop: CASSELYSNQPQHF. DNA of the CDR3: TGTGCCAGCAGTGAGCTTTATAGCAATCAGCCCCAGCATTTT.

This clonotype was seen repeatedly, ten times or more. CDR3 bases: TGCAGTGCTAATGGGTACAAGGGGCTCTATGAAGCTTTCTTT. Protein sequence: CSANGYKGLYEAFF. The V and J genes are TRBV20-1 and TRBJ1-1; TRBD1 might be the D (5 bases). The CDR3 is 14 residues long. Trimming pared 4 bases from V and 7 bases from J, leaving 19 bases between. Germline CDR1 DFQATT, CDR2 SNEGSKA (reference sequence).

This clonotype was seen repeatedly, ten times or more. This sequence joins TRBV5-1 and TRBJ2-5, with 7 bases fitting TRBD2. The CDR3 sequence is 15 residues long. Germline CDR1 and CDR2: SGHRS and YFSETQ. The junction had 6 bases not matched to a gene; V was cut back by 1 base and J by 3 bases. CDR3 region: CASSLQSSGKETQYF. CDR3 bases: TGCGCCAGCAGCTTGCAGTCTAGCGGAAAAGAGACCCAGTACTTC.

This sequence joins TRBV15 and TRBJ1-1; D unresolved. Germline V lookup: CDR1 LNHNV, CDR2 YYDKDF (reference sequence). V lost 5 bases and J lost 6, with 19 bases in between. The CDR3 sequence is 15 residues long. CDR3 coding DNA: TGTGCCACCAGCGAACCAACCAAGTTTAGGGCTGAAGCTTTCTTT. It translates to CATSEPTKFRAEAFF.

This clonotype showed up many times. The rearrangement uses TRBV5-1 and TRBJ2-7; either TRBD1 or TRBD2 may fit D (5 bases each). The CDR3 is made up of 13 amino acids. Germline CDR1 and CDR2: SGHRS and YFSETQ. The ends were cut back, 4 bases at V and 5 bases at J, with 13 bases in the middle. The CDR3 sequence is CASSLRDGNEQYF. CDR3 DNA sequence: TGCGCCAGCAGCCTAAGGGACGGAAACGAGCAGTACTTC.

The chain carries TRBV28 and TRBJ1-2, with D tentatively TRBD1 (5 bases). The germline gives CDR1 MDHEN, CDR2 SYDVKM. The CDR3 consists of 12 residues. V lost 8 bases and J 2 bases, leaving 9 bases between the germline ends. CDR3 nucleotide sequence: TGTGCCAGCTTGGGGCGAAACTATGGCTACACCTTC. Encoded protein: CASLGRNYGYTF.

This clonotype was seen repeatedly, ten times or more. A much larger clonotype is one base distant, so this may be a read error. The V and J genes are TRBV11-2 and TRBJ2-1; 10 bases agree with TRBD2. This CDR3 spans 15 amino acids. CDR1 and CDR2 from the germline V gene are SGHAT and FQNNGV. CDR3 coding DNA: TGTGCCGGCAGCATCACTAGCGGGATAAACAATGAGCAGTTCTTC. Its translation: CAGSITSGINNEQFF.

This clonotype was observed at least ten times. Here the CDR3 DNA reads TGCAGCGTCAAGGGACAGAGCTCTGGGGCCAACGTCCTGACTTTC. Protein sequence: CSVKGQSSGANVLTF. The chain links TRBV29-1 to TRBJ2-6; 7 nucleotides agree with TRBD1. Losses at the gene ends were 6 bases for V and 0 bases for J; bases not matched to a gene: 5. Germline lookup yields CDR1 SQVTM and CDR2 ANQGSEA. The CDR3 contains 15 residues.

The chain recombines TRBV20-1 with TRBJ2-4, with TRBD2 matching 13 bases. The CDR3 contains 18 residues. The V segment lost 5 bases and the J segment 3 bases; nucleotides outside the gene matches: 13. CDR1 DFQATT and CDR2 SNEGSKA come from the germline V gene (reference sequence). DNA of the CDR3: TGCAGTGCTCTACCGGGACTAGCGGGAACTAGAGACAAAAACATTCAGTACTTC. Its protein product is CSALPGLAGTRDKNIQYF.

Ten or more counts support this clonotype. The chain employs TRBV30 and TRBJ2-7; possible D gene TRBD2, 6 bases. Per germline, CDR1 GTSNPN and CDR2 SVGIG (reference sequence). The V gene lost 2 bases and the J gene lost 1 base, with 12 bases spanning the gap. This CDR3 has 14 residues. The CDR3 loop is CAWSRVAASYEQYF. The CDR3 bases are TGTGCCTGGAGTAGGGTAGCGGCTTCCTACGAGCAGTACTTC. Together with reference TRBV30 and TRBJ2-7, the CDR3 gives the full variable domain: SQTIHQWPATLVQPVGSPLSLECTVEGTSNPNLYWYRQAAGRGLQLLFYSVGIGQISSEVPQNLSASRPQDRQFILSSKKLLLSDSGFYLCAWSRVAASYEQYFGPGTRLTVT.

There are many counts of this clonotype. The chain has TRBV11-1 and TRBJ2-1; D is unclear. The germline V gene encodes CDR1 SGHAT and CDR2 FQDESV (reference sequence). The V end was cut by 0 bases, the J end by 5 bases, with 5 bases between. The CDR3 loop spans 13 amino acids. The CDR3 sequence: CASSLAADNEQFF. The CDR3 DNA reads as TGTGCCAGCAGCTTAGCGGCAGACAATGAGCAGTTCTTC.

This clonotype was seen more than once but under ten times. This rearrangement joins TRBV14 to TRBJ2-7, with D possibly TRBD1 on 5 matching bases. The CDR3 runs to 13 residues. Trimming left V 1 base short and J 3 bases short, with 7 bases between. CDR1 and CDR2 from the germline V gene are SGHDN and FVKESK. The CDR3 region is CASSQGRDYEQYF. CDR3 nucleotide sequence: TGTGCCAGCAGCCAAGGCAGGGACTACGAGCAGTACTTC. The entire variable domain, with the rest obtained from reference TRBV14 and TRBJ2-7, is as follows: EAGVTQFPSHSVIEKGQTVTLRCDPISGHDNLYWYRRVMGKEIKFLLHFVKESKQDESGMPNNRFLAERTGGTYSTLKVQPAELEDSGVYFCASSQGRDYEQYFGPGTRLTVT.

The rearrangement links TRBV2 to TRBJ2-1, with D hard to call. The DNA end lines up better with TRBJ2-7; the J call may be wrong. CDR1 is SNHLY, CDR2 FYNNEI, per germline. CDR3 length: 11 amino acids. The CDR3 nucleotides are TGTGCCTCCGGCCATTACAATGAGCAGTACTTC. This translates into CASGHYNEQYF.

Details on this clonotype: A much more abundant neighbour one base away suggests this may be a read error. The rearrangement links TRBV20-1 to TRBJ2-1; 8 bases map to TRBD1. Germline V CDR1 and CDR2: DFQATT, SNEGSKA (reference sequence). There are 14 residues in the CDR3. The CDR3 loop is CSASDRGFPNDQFF. In DNA, the CDR3 is TGCAGTGCTTCCGACAGGGGTTTCCCCAATGATCAGTTCTTC.

This clonotype was seen a few times. The gene calls are TRBV20-1 and TRBJ2-7; D call uncertain. The ends were cut back, 2 bases at V and 0 bases at J, with 11 bases in the middle. Germline V gene sequence: CDR1 DFQATT, CDR2 SNEGSKA (reference sequence). This CDR3 spans 14 amino acids. DNA for the CDR3: TGCAGTGCTAGATCTCGCCTAAGCTCCTACGAGCAGTACTTC. It specifies CSARSRLSSYEQYF.

In its sample, this clonotype was seen many times. This chain links TRBV3-1 with TRBJ2-7, with a tentative D call TRBD1 (6 bases). V lost 4 bases to trimming and J lost 0 bases, with 13 bases between them. This CDR3 comprises 15 residues. Per germline, CDR1 LGHDT and CDR2 YNNKEL (reference sequence). The CDR3 spells CASSPWAGDSYEQYF. In DNA form, the CDR3 reads TGTGCCAGCAGCCCCTGGGCAGGGGACTCCTACGAGCAGTACTTC.

The chain recombines TRBV7-3 with TRBJ2-1, with 8 bases that match TRBD2. The germline gives CDR1 SGHTA, CDR2 FQGTGA. Losses at the gene ends were 5 bases for V and 7 bases for J; bases not matched to a gene: 10. The CDR3 length is 15 residues. CDR3 protein: CASSRSGSNGNEQFF. The DNA of the CDR3 is TGTGCCAGCAGCCGCAGCGGGAGTAATGGGAATGAGCAGTTCTTC.

On this clonotype itself: This may be a read error, as it is one base from a much larger clone. This chain connects TRBV20-1 to TRBJ2-5; 8 nucleotides agree with TRBD2. The CDR3 runs 15 residues. V trimming: 0 bases; J trimming: 9 bases; junction bases outside the gene matches: 12. The V gene's germline CDR1 is DFQATT and CDR2 SNEGSKA (reference sequence). The CDR3 nucleotides are TGCAGTGCTAGAGATGTAACTAGCGGCAGGGAGGCCCAGTACTTC. Translated: CSARDVTSGREAQYF.

This clonotype occurred many times. This chain joins TRBV20-1 and TRBJ2-7, with unresolved D. The CDR3 runs 12 residues. V gave up 5 bases and J gave up 5 bases, with 13 bases separating them. Germline V gives CDR1 DFQATT, CDR2 SNEGSKA (reference sequence). The CDR3 sequence is CSAGVNLHEQYF. The CDR3, as DNA: TGCAGTGCTGGGGTCAATCTCCACGAGCAGTACTTC.

Many counts were recorded for this clonotype. The chain carries TRBV5-1 and TRBJ2-5; 9 positions match TRBD1. The CDR3 extends over 16 amino acids. J was trimmed by 6 bases and V by 3 bases; bases with no gene match: 12. Germline CDR1 and CDR2: SGHRS and YFSETQ. The DNA of the CDR3 is TGCGCCAGCAGCTGGACTACAGGGGGCGCAGTGAAGACCCAGTACTTC. It is translated as CASSWTTGGAVKTQYF.

Details on this clonotype: A far larger clone is just one base off, so this is likely a read error. The genes are TRBV11-3 and TRBJ1-3; possibly TRBD1 for D (5 bases). The CDR3 runs to 16 residues. Germline-derived CDR1 and CDR2 are SGHNT and YENEEA. The CDR3 DNA reads as TGTGCCGGCAGCTTCACGGACAAGCCCCCAGGAAACACCATATATTTT. Translating gives CAGSFTDKPPGNTIYF.

This clonotype appeared many times. The chain has TRBV7-9 and TRBJ1-1, with unresolved D. V was pared by 6 bases and J by 7 bases, with 15 bases between. This CDR3 contains 13 residues. Germline CDR1 SEHNR, CDR2 FQNEAQ (reference sequence). CDR3 bases: TGTGCCAGCAGTACTAACTCGTTCGGTGAAGCTTTCTTT. Protein product: CASSTNSFGEAFF. The full variable domain, its missing parts supplied by reference TRBV7-9 and TRBJ1-1, is DTGVSQNPRHKITKRGQNVTFRCDPISEHNRLYWYRQTLGQGPEFLTYFQNEAQLEKSRLLSDRFSAERPKGSFSTLEIQRTEQGDSAMYLCASSTNSFGEAFFGQGTRLTVV.

The J gene is TRBJ2-1, the V gene TRBV12-5; D possibly uses TRBD1 or TRBD2 (5 bases each). The CDR3 runs 15 residues. Per germline, CDR1 LGHNT and CDR2 FRNRAP. The V gene lost 0 bases and the J gene lost 7 bases, with 13 bases spanning the gap. The CDR3 DNA reads as TGTGCTAGTGGTTTGGTACAGATGAGGGGAAATGAGCAGTTCTTC. Translation: CASGLVQMRGNEQFF.

The chain carries TRBV19 and TRBJ2-1, with 12 bases identical to TRBD2. The germline V gene has CDR1 LNHDA and CDR2 SQIVND (reference sequence). The CDR3 consists of 14 residues. Trimming cost V 9 bases and J 9 bases; bases outside gene matches: 9. The CDR3 DNA reads TGTGCCAGCGGACTAGCGGGACCGCCGGGTGAGCAGTTCTTC. This translates into CASGLAGPPGEQFF.

This clonotype was detected a few times. V usage is TRBV10-2 and J usage is TRBJ2-1; 10 nucleotides align to TRBD2. CDR3 length: 14 residues. V shed 6 bases, J shed 6 bases, and the junction held 5 bases outside the gene matches. Germline assignment: CDR1 WSHSY and CDR2 SAAADI. The CDR3 DNA sequence: TGCGCCAGCAGGGAAGGACTAGCGGTCAATGAGCAGTTCTTC. It translates to CASREGLAVNEQFF.